What follows describes a single T cell receptor (beta chain). Antigen unknown. This sample was taken from a study of Ad26.COV2.S vaccination and SARS-CoV-2 variants. About the research overall: A participant enrolled in the COV1001 Ad26.COV2.S trial arm provided the sample. Intramuscular Ad26.COV2.S at 5x10^10 or 1x10^11 viral particles. Findings and caveats of the study: Placebo recipients showed lower spike-specific TCR breadth than vaccinees. Analyses that measured TCR breadth and depth may have underestimated total T cell responses.

Specified treatment: some 19 received Ad26.COV2.S at low or high dose, single or two shots; 5 received placebo; per-sample allocation not given. Collection of samples fell on day 63 after the first vaccine or placebo injection. Sequencing was performed with immunoSEQ multiplex PCR; in TCRdb, only in-frame clones are kept and a portion is missing. The sample includes fewer than 400,000 clones, 85% seen only once; the top ten take under 2.5%. Sequenced material: peripheral blood, taken in a trial of Ad26.COV2.S vaccine versus placebo. The source of this sequence is a person aged 18-65 years who received the Ad26.COV2.S COVID-19 vaccine or a placebo.

The CDR3 is CASHMGQANTEAFF. Written as DNA, the CDR3 is TGTGCCAGTCATATGGGACAAGCGAACACTGAAGCTTTCTTT. The chain is built from TRBV19 and TRBJ1-1, with D possibly being TRBD1 (6 bases). Germline V gene sequence: CDR1 LNHDA, CDR2 SQIVND (reference sequence). Deletions cut 8 bases from V and 1 base from J, with 14 bases between. This CDR3 comprises 14 residues.